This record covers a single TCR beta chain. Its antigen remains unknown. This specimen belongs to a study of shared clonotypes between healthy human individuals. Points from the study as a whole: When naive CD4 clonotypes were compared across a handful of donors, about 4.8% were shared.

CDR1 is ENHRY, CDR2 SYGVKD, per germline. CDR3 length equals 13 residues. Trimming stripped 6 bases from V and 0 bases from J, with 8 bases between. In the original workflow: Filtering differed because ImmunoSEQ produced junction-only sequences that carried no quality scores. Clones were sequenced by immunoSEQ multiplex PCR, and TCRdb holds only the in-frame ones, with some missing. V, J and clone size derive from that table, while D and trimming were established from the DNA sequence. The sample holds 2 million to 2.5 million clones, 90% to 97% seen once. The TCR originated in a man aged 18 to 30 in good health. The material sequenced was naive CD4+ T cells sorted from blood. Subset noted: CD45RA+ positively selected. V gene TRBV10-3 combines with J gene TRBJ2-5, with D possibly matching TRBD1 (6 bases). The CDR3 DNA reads TGTGCCATCAGAACAGGGAACCAAGAGACCCAGTACTTC. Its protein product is CAIRTGNQETQYF.